A single sample gave rise to the 29 T cell receptor beta chains below, sequenced in a study of T cell repertoires in cytomegalovirus infection. TCRdb called the reads again in MiXCR, with one record for every CDR3 protein. This table holds almost 550,000 distinct CDR3 sequences, approximately 15% found once. Sequences were obtained from CD8+ T cells from PBMCs. The receptors originated from a human donor in good health (CMV status not recorded). Some clones in this sample may be carry-over from other donors' samples.

On this clonotype: The CDR3 does not end in the conserved phenylalanine or tryptophan, so this is likely a read error. The chain employs TRBV5-1 and TRBJ2-1; D could derive from TRBD1 or TRBD2 (5 bases each). With 2 bases removed from V and 0 bases from J, the gap between germline ends came to 12 bases. CDR3 length: 16 amino acids. CDR1 and CDR2 from the germline V gene are SGHRS and YFSETQ. The CDR3 DNA sequence: TGCGCCAGCAGCTTAAGAGGGGAGAGCTCCTACAATGAGCAGTTCTTA. Its translation is CASSLRGESSYNEQFL.

This clonotype was picked up many times. The chain couples TRBV20-1 to TRBJ2-7, with a tentative D call TRBD1 (6 bases). Deletions cut 6 bases from V and 3 bases from J, with 21 bases between. The CDR3 has 15 amino acids. Germline lookup yields CDR1 DFQATT and CDR2 SNEGSKA (reference sequence). CDR3 region: CSARARRGRGYEQYF. The CDR3, as DNA: TGCAGTGCCAGGGCGAGGCGTGGCAGGGGCTACGAGCAGTACTTC.

This clonotype has more than one count but fewer than ten. The chain joins TRBV7-9 to TRBJ1-6; 10 bases map to TRBD1. Germline values: CDR1 SEHNR, CDR2 FQNEAQ (reference sequence). The CDR3 extends over 15 amino acids. The V and J ends lost 5 bases and 8 bases, in that order; junction bases with no gene match: 6. The CDR3 sequence: CASSSGQGVDSPLHF. CDR3 in DNA: TGTGCCAGCAGCAGTGGACAGGGGGTCGATTCACCCCTCCACTTT.

J is TRBJ2-7 and V is TRBV15; D call uncertain. Trimming shortened V by 1 base and J by 5 bases, and 12 bases separated the two germline ends. The germline V gene has CDR1 LNHNV and CDR2 YYDKDF (reference sequence). CDR3 length equals 14 residues. The CDR3 nucleotides read TGTGCCACCAGCAGAGGAGGTGAGGCCCACGAGCAGTACTTC. Amino acid sequence: CATSRGGEAHEQYF. Supplemented by reference TRBV15 and TRBJ2-7, the full variable domain reads DAMVIQNPRYQVTQFGKPVTLSCSQTLNHNVMYWYQQKSSQAPKLLFHYYDKDFNNEADTPDNFQSRRPNTSFCFLDIRSPGLGDTAMYLCATSRGGEAHEQYFGPGTRLTVT.

This clonotype was counted at least ten times. The CDR3 ends on some other residue instead of the conserved phenylalanine or tryptophan, so this is likely a read error. No DNA is shown, since the ends of the CDR3 on it are uncertain; the CDR3 is the one TCRdb lists. The rearrangement links TRBV6-1 to TRBJ1-1; the table calls TRBD1, which could not be checked here. The germline CDR1 and CDR2 sequences are MNHNS and SASEGT. The CDR3 numbers 10 amino acids, ends counted. The CDR3 region is CAGPVGHGFL.

Remarks on this clonotype: Its ends do not fully match the called genes, so a read error is possible. This rearrangement joins TRBV27 to TRBJ1-1; D gene unclear. The germline V gene encodes CDR1 MNHEY and CDR2 SMNVEV (reference sequence). The CDR3 consists of 15 residues. The CDR3 nucleotides are TGTGCCAGCAGTTTATGGAAGGTAGGGAGCACTGTAGCTTTCTTT. Its translation is CASSLWKVGSTVAFF.

In this sample, this clonotype turned up many times. This chain links TRBV2 with TRBJ2-7; D not resolved. V was trimmed by 2 bases and J by 3 bases, leaving 14 bases between them. CDR3 size: 15 residues. Germline CDR1 SNHLY, CDR2 FYNNEI. CDR3 residues: CASSESLPPGYEQYF. Written as DNA, the CDR3 is TGTGCCAGCAGTGAAAGCCTCCCCCCCGGCTACGAGCAGTACTTC.

About this clonotype itself: This may arise from a read error, as a much more abundant clone is one base away. This is likely a read error, given that the CDR3 carries no conserved phenylalanine or tryptophan at its end. The chain couples TRBV4-1 to TRBJ2-1, with TRBD2 matching over 7 bases. V shed 0 bases and J 8 bases; nucleotides not matched to a gene: 10. In germline, CDR1 is MGHRA, CDR2 YSYEKL. The CDR3 extends over 16 amino acids. CDR3 residues: CASSQDEAGEDHEQFL. The CDR3 nucleotides are TGCGCCAGCAGCCAAGATGAGGCGGGGGAGGACCATGAGCAGTTCTTA.

V is TRBV5-6 and J is TRBJ1-1; no firm D call. Germline CDR1 SGHDT, CDR2 YYEEEE. V was trimmed by 4 bases and J by 6 bases, leaving 10 bases between them. The CDR3 consists of 12 residues. CDR3 nucleotides: TGTGCCAGCAGCAGTCTGATCCCTGAAGCTTTCTTT. It codes for CASSSLIPEAFF.

This clonotype showed up many times. The gene calls are TRBV10-2 and TRBJ2-7; 16 bases line up with TRBD2. The CDR3 runs to 17 residues. Losses at the gene ends were 7 bases for V and 2 bases for J; bases not matched to a gene: 8. Germline CDR1 is WSHSY and CDR2 is SAAADI. This chain's CDR3 is CASTGTSGGGGTYEQYF. The CDR3 DNA is TGCGCCAGCACCGGGACTAGCGGGGGGGGAGGAACCTACGAGCAGTACTTC.

In this sample, this clonotype turned up many times. V gene TRBV20-1 combines with J gene TRBJ1-2; D remains ambiguous. Germline CDR1 is DFQATT and CDR2 is SNEGSKA (reference sequence). This CDR3 is built from 12 residues. The V gene lost 0 bases and the J gene lost 6 bases, with 8 bases spanning the gap. The CDR3 region has the DNA TGCAGTGCTAGAGATAGGGCAGATGGCTACACCTTC. Its protein is CSARDRADGYTF.

This clonotype was observed at least ten times. The J gene is TRBJ2-7, the V gene TRBV7-2; TRBD2 agrees at 9 bases. This CDR3 comprises 14 residues. V was pared by 4 bases and J by 4 bases, with 5 bases of the junction left unmatched. CDR1 and CDR2 from the germline V gene are SGHTA and FQGNSA. In DNA, the CDR3 is TGTGCCAGCAGCTCCCTAGCGGGACGATACGAGCAGTACTTC. It yields the protein CASSSLAGRYEQYF.

J is TRBJ2-7 and V is TRBV20-1, with D possibly being TRBD1 (5 bases). The CDR3 length is 13 residues. V was clipped by 3 bases and J by 4 bases, with 13 bases between them. Germline V CDR1 and CDR2: DFQATT, SNEGSKA (reference sequence). CDR3 in DNA: TGCAGTGCTAGCCCGACAGAGTTATACGAGCAGTACTTC. Translated, it gives CSASPTELYEQYF.

This clonotype was detected many times. This sequence joins TRBV12-3 or TRBV12-4 and TRBJ2-7; a weak D match, TRBD2 (6 bases). Trimming removed 6 bases from V and 4 bases from J, with 13 bases in between. CDR3 size: 13 residues. Here the CDR3 DNA reads TGTGCCAGCAGCCCCCAGGAGGGATACGAGCAGTACTTC. It yields the protein CASSPQEGYEQYF.

The chain is built from TRBV24-1 and TRBJ2-2, with D possibly being TRBD1 (6 bases). V lost 4 bases and J 5 bases, leaving 19 bases between the germline ends. CDR1 KGHDR and CDR2 SFDVKD come from the germline V gene. The CDR3 has 17 residues. The CDR3 bases are TGTGCCACCAGTGACCAAACAGGGTCTGGGTATACCGGGGAGCTGTTTTTT. This gives the protein CATSDQTGSGYTGELFF.

About this clonotype: An end of the junction differs from the germline gene, which may be a read error. This rearrangement joins TRBV3-1 to TRBJ1-2; TRBD1 aligns across 7 bases. The CDR3 runs to 16 residues. CDR1 and CDR2 (germline): LGHDT, YNNKEL (reference sequence). The CDR3 bases are TGTGCCAGCAGCGAAGAGGGACAGCCCAATAACTATGGCTACACCTTC. Amino acid sequence: CASSEEGQPNNYGYTF.

The rearrangement links TRBV27 to TRBJ2-1; 16 nucleotides align to TRBD2. V lost 5 bases and J lost 15; bases outside the gene matches: 10. The CDR3 has 15 residues. Germline CDR1 reads MNHEY; CDR2 reads SMNVEV (reference sequence). The CDR3 DNA reads TGTGCCAGCAGTCCCGGGACTAGCGGGAGGGCCCACGGGTTCTTC. Its translation: CASSPGTSGRAHGFF.

This clonotype has more than one count but fewer than ten. This chain joins TRBV28 and TRBJ2-5, with D tentatively TRBD1 (5 bases). CDR3 length: 17 amino acids. Per the germline V gene, CDR1 is MDHEN and CDR2 is SYDVKM. V was pared by 1 base and J by 6 bases, with 21 bases between. Written as DNA, the CDR3 is TGTGCCAGCAGTTTATCCACCAGCCCAGGGTTGGTAAAGACCCAGTACTTC. Protein product: CASSLSTSPGLVKTQYF.

This clonotype was seen a handful of times. V usage is TRBV4-1 and J usage is TRBJ1-1, with D hard to call. Trimming shortened V by 0 bases and J by 7 bases, and 6 bases separated the two germline ends. The CDR3 is made up of 12 amino acids. Per germline, CDR1 MGHRA and CDR2 YSYEKL. Here the CDR3 DNA reads TGCGCCAGCAGCCAAGAGGGCAGTGAAGCTTTCTTT. Amino acid sequence: CASSQEGSEAFF.

This clonotype was seen only a few times. This chain uses TRBV5-6 with TRBJ2-1, with D perhaps matching TRBD1 or TRBD2 (5 bases each). The V end lost 4 bases, the J end lost 2 bases, and 10 bases lay between the germline ends. Germline V gene sequence: CDR1 SGHDT, CDR2 YYEEEE. CDR3 length: 14 amino acids. Here the CDR3 DNA reads TGTGCCAGCAGCCCGGGACGGGCCTACAATGAGCAGTTCTTC. It translates to CASSPGRAYNEQFF.

V is TRBV6-5 and J is TRBJ1-1, with 9 bases fitting TRBD1. The ends lost 6 bases at V and 0 bases at J; junction bases unmatched: 8. Germline-derived CDR1 and CDR2 are MNHEY and SVGAGI. The CDR3 is 16 amino acids. The CDR3 DNA reads TGTGCCAGCAGCAGGGACAGGGAAGGTTTGAACACTGAAGCTTTCTTT. It specifies CASSRDREGLNTEAFF.

The table lists this clonotype with many counts. The chain recombines TRBV27 with TRBJ2-7; D is undetermined. CDR1 MNHEY and CDR2 SMNVEV come from the germline V gene (reference sequence). The V end lost 0 bases, the J end lost 0 bases, and 9 bases lay between the germline ends. The CDR3 totals 15 residues. CDR3 sequence reads: CASSLSMGFSYEQYF. CDR3 bases: TGTGCCAGCAGTTTATCTATGGGATTCTCCTACGAGCAGTACTTC.

This clonotype was seen at least ten times. The chain recombines TRBV11-2 with TRBJ1-2; 9 nucleotides line up with TRBD1. Germline loops: CDR1 SGHAT, CDR2 FQNNGV. The CDR3 is made up of 16 amino acids. The V and J ends lost 1 base and 4 bases, in that order; junction bases with no gene match: 7. The CDR3 DNA sequence: TGTGCCAGCAGCTTAGGGCGGACAGGGGTTAGCTATGGCTACACCTTC. This codes for CASSLGRTGVSYGYTF.

This clonotype was observed many times. The chain is built from TRBV7-9 and TRBJ1-2; 9 nucleotides line up with TRBD1. J gave up 8 bases and V 4 bases, and 5 bases lay outside the gene matches. The CDR3 is made up of 13 amino acids. Germline values: CDR1 SEHNR, CDR2 FQNEAQ (reference sequence). The CDR3 sequence: CASSSQGAEGYTF. The DNA for the CDR3 is TGTGCCAGCAGCTCACAGGGGGCTGAAGGCTACACCTTC.

The J gene is TRBJ2-7, the V gene TRBV14; TRBD2 is a possible D gene (6 bases). Per the germline V gene, CDR1 is SGHDN and CDR2 is FVKESK. The CDR3 is made up of 13 amino acids. Trimming took off 8 bases at V and 2 bases at J, with 13 bases between the two ends. The CDR3 sequence is CASGTSTAYEQYF. The CDR3 DNA reads TGTGCCAGCGGCACTAGCACGGCCTACGAGCAGTACTTC.

This clonotype was picked up a small number of times. The chain links TRBV4-1 to TRBJ2-7; 7 positions agree with TRBD2. V lost 4 bases and J lost 2; bases outside the gene matches: 11. Germline V CDR1 and CDR2: MGHRA, YSYEKL. The CDR3 runs 16 residues. The CDR3: CASSPDLDGGTYEQYF. CDR3 coding DNA: TGCGCCAGCAGCCCTGATTTGGACGGGGGGACCTACGAGCAGTACTTC.

The chain couples TRBV27 to TRBJ2-5; 9 bases align to TRBD1. The CDR3 contains 13 residues. The J segment lost 7 bases and the V segment lost 4 bases, leaving 4 bases of the junction unmatched. Germline CDR1 MNHEY, CDR2 SMNVEV (reference sequence). The DNA of the CDR3 is TGTGCCAGCAGTTGGGACAGGGTGACGACCCAGTACTTC. Its translation is CASSWDRVTTQYF.

This clonotype came up many times. CDR3 nucleotide sequence: TGTGCCATCAGTGACAGGGAGCCGAACACCGGGGAGCTGTTTTTT. This gives the protein CAISDREPNTGELFF. This chain uses TRBV10-3 with TRBJ2-2; D is perhaps TRBD1 or TRBD2 (5 bases each). The CDR3 loop spans 15 amino acids. The V and J ends lost 3 bases and 0 bases respectively, with 8 bases between them. The V gene's germline CDR1 is ENHRY and CDR2 SYGVKD.

This clonotype came up many times. V usage is TRBV29-1 and J usage is TRBJ2-3; 8 bases agree with TRBD1. Trimming took 7 bases from V and 3 from J; bases not matched to a gene: 9. The CDR3 is 14 amino acids. From germline, CDR1 is SQVTM and CDR2 ANQGSEA. In DNA, the CDR3 is TGCAGCGCCAACACAGGGGGTCTAACAGATACGCAGTATTTT. This translates into CSANTGGLTDTQYF.